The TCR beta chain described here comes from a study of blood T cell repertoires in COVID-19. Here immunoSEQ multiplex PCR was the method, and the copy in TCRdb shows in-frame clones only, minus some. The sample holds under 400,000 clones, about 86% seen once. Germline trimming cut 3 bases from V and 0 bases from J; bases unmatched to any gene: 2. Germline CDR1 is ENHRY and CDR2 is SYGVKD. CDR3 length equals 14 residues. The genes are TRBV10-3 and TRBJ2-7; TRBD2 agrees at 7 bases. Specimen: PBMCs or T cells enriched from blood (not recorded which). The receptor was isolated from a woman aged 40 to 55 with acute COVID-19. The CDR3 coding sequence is TGTGCCATCAGTGAAAAGCGGGGCTCCTACGAGCAGTACTTC. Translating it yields CAISEKRGSYEQYF.